The clone carrying this T cell receptor (beta chain) was counted only a few times. Its antigen is not identified. This entry comes from a study of CD8+ T cells in alopecia areata. Study summary: Twice a day, 5 to 10 mg of oral tofacitinib was administered to treated patients.

Study-wide results and limits: For lesional scalp, especially alopecia totalis/universalis, clonality was higher than in normal scalp. Unlike in mice, where it was clearer, TCR sharing across patients was less clear, possibly HLA-related.

Once RNA had been extracted, it was reverse transcribed into cDNA to act as the sequencing template. Clones were sequenced by immunoSEQ multiplex PCR, and TCRdb holds only the in-frame ones, with some missing. The table has about 180,000 clones, 67% seen once; the top ten hold 11%. Peripheral blood samples and lesional scalp punch biopsies were obtained from alopecia areata patients. Germline values: CDR1 SQVTM, CDR2 ANQGSEA. The CDR3 totals 12 residues. Trimming removed 5 bases at V and 4 bases at J, with 12 bases between. The V gene is TRBV29-1, the J gene TRBJ2-7, with D perhaps matching TRBD1 or TRBD2 (5 bases each). This clonotype was sampled from a human donor with alopecia areata. The material was CD8+ T cells sorted from blood, obtained at week 0. The CDR3 protein is CSVSLGDYEQYF. CDR3 bases: TGCAGCGTTTCCTTGGGGGATTACGAGCAGTACTTC.